This T cell receptor (beta chain) emerged from a study of shared clonotypes between healthy human individuals (TCRdb year 2020). With regard to the full study: The cohort included a few men and a couple of women between 18 and 49 years of age. To increase sequencing depth and limit assay-specific biases, different laboratories used diverse techniques to prepare libraries and sequence TCR repertoires. To estimate repertoire size and how much clonotype sharing occurs between individuals, the study deeply sequenced the blood TCR repertoires of about five healthy adults. Leukapheresis yielded between about 0.8 and 8.9 billion PBMCs per donor. Beyond this particular receptor, the publication reports: Based on pairwise subsampling, the degree of clonotype sharing among donors was expected to be affected by sequencing depth. Sampling was restricted to blood, and TCR repertoires in tissue are likely to differ from TCR repertoires in blood. The genetic and exposure-history diversity represented was limited by the small number of donors.

Remarks on this clone: The target of this receptor is not known. One base away there is no much larger clone; base qualities are not given.

The donors were healthy, HIV-negative adults with no recently reported acute infections or vaccinations. Every donor was a Caucasian adult residing in Nashville, Tennessee, USA. For unsorted samples, tens of millions of PBMCs were counted, and genomic DNA was extracted using the QIAamp DNA Blood Mini kit. After blood collection by leukapheresis, PBMCs were isolated using Ficoll-Histopaque density gradient centrifugation and then cryopreserved in the vapor phase of liquid nitrogen. Counted from cysteine to phenylalanine, this CDR3 has 14 amino acids. The kept DNA is CDR3 alone, 42 bases in frame from the first base. The germline V gene provides CDR1 SGHTA and CDR2 FQGNSA. A distance of 5 bases separates the germline ends of V and J, which lose 0 bases and 1 base respectively. Using the deep immunoSEQ assay, TCR CDR3 regions were amplified from genomic DNA by multiplex PCR. Extracted genomic DNA from each cell subset was distributed evenly across all wells of several immunoSEQ 96-well plates, and each plate was treated as a replicate. Each replicate PCR for unsorted PBMC received about 300 ng genomic DNA, equal to about 30,000 T cell genomes. Ten immunoSEQ deep assay plates were used to sequence the unsorted PBMC genomic DNA. Purified libraries were measured with a Qubit 3.0 fluorometer, size-checked on a Bioanalyzer 2100, and measured again with the KAPA Library Quantification kit. Every immunoSEQ 96-well plate was sequenced on a dedicated single-read 150-cycle Illumina NextSeq 550 flow cell. Per the original workflow: The immunoSEQ output contained only junctional sequences without quality scores, so filtering could not match that applied to full-length reads. To assign V/J genes and CDR3, sequences were annotated against IMGT germline references using PyIR, a Python wrapper for IgBLAST v1.9. Reads with weak V/J assignments (E-value above 1e-6), missing CDR3, stop codons, out-of-frame junctions, or ambiguous translated residues were removed. V3J clonotypes were defined by identical inferred V gene, J gene, and CDR3 amino acid sequence. Percentage overlap between repertoires was calculated by dividing the number of shared unique clonotypes by the size of the smaller repertoire. Repertoire richness was assessed with RTK rarefaction, the Chao1 estimator, and Recon v2.1 estimates of unobserved clonotypes. The table comes from immuneACCESS by way of TCRdb, which keeps in-frame sequences with V and J called. Part of the clones is missing from these tables; in studies checked, under half for an unresolved V gene and the rest for unknown reasons. That table gives V, J and clone size, and the DNA gave D and trimming. In this sample the table shows around 450,000 clones, roughly 77% of which occur a single time. Roughly 13% of the sample belongs to the ten largest clones.

The clonotype was recovered from a woman aged 40 to 50 in good health. Some clones in this sample may be carry-over from other donors' samples. Here the chain combines TRBV7-2 and TRBJ2-3; the D gene is unclear. The sequenced sample was PBMCs. The nucleotides are TGTGCCAGCAGCTTAGCAGTCCGCACAGATACGCAGTATTTT. The encoded protein is CASSLAVRTDTQYF.